Listed below are T cell receptor beta chains from one sample, sequenced in a study of OX40 agonist ivuxolimab in advanced cancers. Some clones are missing from TCRdb's copy, which holds only in-frame ones; the method was immunoSEQ multiplex PCR. The sample contains approximately 47,000 clones, approximately 90% of which appear only once. This specimen was CD4+ or CD8+ T cells sorted from blood, taken in a trial of the OX40 agonist ivuxolimab. These receptor sequences come from an adult with an advanced solid tumor such as melanoma, head and neck, liver or kidney cancer. Both conserved end residues are part of each CDR3. A D gene is named only where the DNA matches it firmly. Clone sizes are given selectively: once, few, many, or a class where the clone is expanded.

>NA|NA|TRBV5-4|TRBJ2-3
CVVEGLGTDTQYF
TGTGTCGTAGAGGGGTTAGGCACAGATACGCAGTATTTT
>NA|NA|TRBV19|TRBJ2-6
CASSGWDSTVPRWANVLTF
TGTGCCAGTAGTGGATGGGACTCGACAGTCCCGCGCTGGGCCAACGTCCTGACTTTC
>NA|NA|TRBV2|TRBJ1-5
CASRVGGLLSNQPQHF
TGTGCCAGCAGGGTTGGAGGTCTACTAAGCAATCAGCCCCAGCATTTT
>TRBD1|NA|TRBV4-2|TRBJ1-1
CASSYGDRGTFF
TGTGCCAGCAGCTACGGGGACAGGGGAACTTTCTTT
>NA|once|TRBV7-9|TRBJ1-2
CASSLVGLSDSLRYGYTF
TGTGCCAGCAGCTTAGTGGGCTTGTCGGACAGTCTTCGCTATGGCTACACCTTC
>NA|NA|TRBV2|TRBJ1-2
CATREALDYTF
TGTGCCACCAGGGAGGCCTTAGACTACACCTTC
>NA|NA|TRBV30|TRBJ1-3
CAWRENTIYF
TGTGCCTGGAGGGAAAACACCATATATTTT
>TRBD1|NA|TRBV5-1|TRBJ2-7
CASSNPGQSYEQYF
TGCGCCAGCAGCAACCCGGGACAGAGCTACGAGCAGTACTTC
>TRBD1|NA|TRBV9|TRBJ2-7
CASSRTGDEQYF
TGTGCCAGCAGCAGGACAGGGGACGAGCAGTACTTC
>TRBD1|NA|TRBV5-1|TRBJ1-2
CASSAWVGQAANYGYTF
TGCGCCAGCTCCGCGTGGGTGGGACAGGCAGCTAACTATGGCTACACCTTC
>TRBD1|once|TRBV9|TRBJ2-4
CASSVGQGGDIQYF
TGTGCCAGCAGCGTCGGACAGGGCGGCGACATTCAGTACTTC
>NA|NA|TRBV30|TRBJ2-7
CAWSLDRQYEQYF
TGTGCCTGGAGCCTGGACCGTCAATACGAGCAGTACTTC
>TRBD2|once|TRBV4-1|TRBJ2-7
CASSPLAGLYEQYF
TGCGCCAGCAGCCCACTAGCGGGTCTCTACGAGCAGTACTTC
>NA|NA|TRBV6-5|TRBJ2-7
CASSPSGTATYEQYF
TGTGCCAGCAGCCCAAGCGGGACAGCTACCTACGAGCAGTACTTC
>TRBD1|NA|TRBV4-2|TRBJ2-7
CASSQETGDHEQYF
TGTGCCAGCAGCCAGGAGACAGGGGACCACGAGCAGTACTTC
>NA|NA|TRBV9|TRBJ1-1
CASNPSKGGWDADTEAFF
TGTGCCAGCAACCCCTCGAAGGGGGGCTGGGATGCGGACACTGAAGCTTTCTTT
>NA|NA|TRBV6-4|TRBJ2-2
CASSDSADTGELFF
TGTGCCAGCAGTGACTCGGCCGACACCGGGGAGCTGTTTTTT
>NA|NA|TRBV5-6|TRBJ2-5
CASNRWDFQETQYF
TGTGCCAGCAACCGCTGGGACTTCCAAGAGACCCAGTACTTC
>TRBD1|NA|TRBV4-3|TRBJ2-7
CASSQGRDRALAYEQYF
TGCGCCAGCAGCCAAGGCCGGGACAGGGCCCTTGCCTACGAGCAGTACTTC
>TRBD1|NA|TRBV6-5|TRBJ2-5
CASSRDRAQETQYF
TGTGCCAGCAGCCGGGACAGGGCTCAAGAGACCCAGTACTTC
>NA|NA|TRBV27|TRBJ1-2
CASSRNVGWGGYTF
TGTGCCAGCAGTCGCAACGTTGGGTGGGGAGGCTACACCTTC
>NA|NA|TRBV6-1|TRBJ2-7
CASSWGYEQYF
TGTGCCAGCAGTTGGGGTTACGAGCAGTACTTC
>NA|NA|TRBV28|TRBJ2-7
CASSARAYEQYF
TGTGCCAGCAGTGCCCGGGCGTACGAGCAGTACTTC
>NA|NA|TRBV6-1|TRBJ2-7
CASSVGLSEGYEQYF
TGTGCCAGCAGTGTGGGACTCTCAGAGGGCTACGAGCAGTACTTC
>TRBD1|NA|TRBV25-1|TRBJ1-2
CASSQGAVYGYTF
TGTGCCAGCAGTCAGGGGGCGGTCTATGGCTACACCTTC
>NA|NA|TRBV4-3|TRBJ2-7
CASSQDITYEQYF
TGCGCCAGCAGCCAAGATATCACCTACGAGCAGTACTTC
>TRBD1|NA|TRBV5-7|TRBJ2-1
CASSLGDRAYNEQFF
TGTGCCAGCAGCTTGGGAGACAGGGCCTACAATGAGCAGTTCTTC
>NA|NA|TRBV7-3|TRBJ2-3
CASSSSGSTDTQYF
TGTGCCAGCAGCTCGAGCGGGAGCACAGATACGCAGTATTTT
>TRBD2|NA|TRBV19|TRBJ2-3
CASSIVSGGYATQYF
TGTGCCAGTAGTATAGTTTCGGGGGGGTATGCTACGCAGTATTTT
>NA|once|TRBV9|TRBJ2-7
CASSVAAATDYEQYF
TGTGCCAGCAGCGTAGCGGCGGCAACCGACTACGAGCAGTACTTC
>NA|NA|TRBV9|TRBJ2-6
CASSVGGSPLSGANVLTF
TGTGCCAGCAGCGTAGGAGGCAGTCCGCTTTCTGGGGCCAACGTCCTGACTTTC
>TRBD1|NA|TRBV29-1|TRBJ1-2
CSVALGGQGYYGYTF
TGCAGCGTTGCTTTGGGAGGACAGGGCTACTATGGCTACACCTTC
>NA|NA|TRBV28|TRBJ1-1
CASSLSTGWGGAFF
TGTGCCAGCAGTTTAAGTACAGGTTGGGGGGGAGCTTTCTTT
>NA|NA|TRBV5-4|TRBJ1-1
CASSTLSGETFF
TGTGCCAGCAGCACCCTCTCGGGGGAAACTTTCTTT
>TRBD2|NA|TRBV7-9|TRBJ2-7
CASSYDSGGSYEQYF
TGTGCCAGCAGCTACGACAGCGGGGGCTCCTACGAGCAGTACTTC
>TRBD1|NA|TRBV30|TRBJ2-2
CAWSNLRTGNTGELFF
TGTGCCTGGAGTAACCTACGGACAGGGAACACCGGGGAGCTGTTTTTT
>NA|NA|TRBV29-1|TRBJ1-2
CSVDGGSRINYGYTF
TGCAGCGTTGACGGGGGAAGCCGAATTAACTATGGCTACACCTTC
>NA|NA|TRBV27|TRBJ1-1
CASRFGDTEAFF
TGTGCCAGCCGATTTGGGGACACTGAAGCTTTCTTT
>NA|once|TRBV10-1|TRBJ2-1
CASSESGGTAYNEQFF
TGCGCCAGCAGTGAGTCGGGAGGGACAGCCTACAATGAGCAGTTCTTC
>NA|NA|TRBV30|TRBJ2-7
CAWSPLLEEQYF
TGTGCCTGGAGTCCTTTACTCGAGGAGCAGTACTTC
>TRBD1|once|TRBV9|TRBJ2-7
CASSPEGQGGYEQYF
TGTGCCAGCAGCCCAGAGGGACAGGGAGGCTACGAGCAGTACTTC
>NA|once|TRBV30|TRBJ1-4
CAWSAGLLTNEKLFF
TGTGCCTGGAGTGCGGGGCTACTAACTAATGAAAAACTGTTTTTT
>NA|NA|TRBV15|TRBJ1-1
CATSSLKGRPGETEAFF
TGTGCCACCAGCAGCCTTAAAGGACGGCCGGGTGAGACTGAAGCTTTCTTT
>TRBD1|once|TRBV7-2|TRBJ2-7
CASSYTGEYEQYF
TGTGCCAGCAGCTATACAGGGGAATACGAGCAGTACTTC
>NA|NA|TRBV7-3|TRBJ2-4
CASSLTRQDPKYF
TGTGCCAGCAGCTTAACCCGACAGGACCCAAAGTACTTC
>TRBD1|NA|TRBV4-3|TRBJ2-5
CASSQDGQGVETQYF
TGCGCCAGCAGCCAAGACGGACAGGGTGTAGAGACCCAGTACTTC
>NA|NA|TRBV6-1|TRBJ2-2
CASSEAGTPFTGELFF
TGTGCCAGCAGTGAAGCGGGGACCCCTTTTACCGGGGAGCTGTTTTTT
>TRBD1|few|TRBV7-6|TRBJ1-1
CASSLGTGTGFVDTEAFF
TGTGCCAGCAGCTTGGGGACCGGGACAGGTTTCGTGGACACTGAAGCTTTCTTT
>NA|NA|TRBV6-5|TRBJ2-5
CASKPSQGRGETQYF
TGTGCCAGCAAGCCCTCCCAGGGGAGGGGAGAGACCCAGTACTTC
>NA|NA|TRBV1|TRBJ2-1
CTSSKSERASSYNEQFF
TGCACCAGCAGTAAATCGGAGAGGGCTAGCTCCTACAATGAGCAGTTCTTC
>NA|NA|TRBV30|TRBJ2-3
CALGRGSFTDTQYF
TGTGCCCTAGGGCGGGGCTCCTTCACAGATACGCAGTATTTT
>NA|NA|TRBV5-1|TRBJ2-5
CASTLLGETQYF
TGCGCCAGCACCTTACTCGGAGAGACCCAGTACTTC
>NA|NA|TRBV7-9|TRBJ2-1
CASNPPDNEQFF
TGTGCCAGCAACCCCCCGGACAATGAGCAGTTCTTC
>TRBD2|NA|TRBV5-1|TRBJ2-7
CASTWTSSGEQYF
TGCGCCAGCACATGGACTAGCTCCGGCGAGCAGTACTTC
>NA|NA|TRBV30|TRBJ1-1
CALNTEAFF
TGTGCCTTGAACACTGAAGCTTTCTTT